This TCR beta chain was recovered during a study of cytomegalovirus exposure and HLA in healthy donors. Study conclusions and caveats: HLA allele associations emerged for 15,000 to 20,000 TCR beta sequences in a later analysis, at 0.05 false discovery rate. Accurate prediction of HLA-A and HLA-B alleles (for most subjects) was reportedly achieved from TCR beta sequences.

13 Jbeta primers and 60 Vbeta primers were used for the PCR. TCRdb's copy holds only in-frame clones and misses some; the assay was immunoSEQ multiplex PCR. Among around 170,000 clones listed, roughly 71% were seen once. Germline V gene lookup returns CDR1 SGHRS and CDR2 YFSETQ. Trimming took off 0 bases at V and 8 bases at J, with 9 bases between the two ends. This CDR3 is built from 13 residues. Of note for this clone: Its antigen remains unknown.

This sequence was found in a girl aged 10-17 years in good health and CMV-seronegative. The chain joins TRBV5-1 to TRBJ2-4; tentatively, D is TRBD2 (6 bases). Input material: PBMCs. The CDR3 here is CASSLATGDIQYF. The CDR3 nucleotides are TGCGCCAGCAGCTTGGCCACGGGGGACATTCAGTACTTC. The whole variable domain, filled in from reference TRBV5-1 and TRBJ2-4, reads KAGVTQTPRYLIKTRGQQVTLSCSPISGHRSVSWYQQTPGQGLQFLFEYFSETQRNKGNFPGRFSGRQFSNSRSEMNVSTLELGDSALYLCASSLATGDIQYFGAGTRLSVL.